A selection of T cell receptor beta chains follows, all from one sample in a study of T cell changes during pregnancy in multiple sclerosis. Method: immunoSEQ multiplex PCR; TCRdb's copy keeps in-frame clones and lacks some. This sample has under 95,000 clones, with around 92% found just once. This specimen was peripheral blood, taken after pregnancy. The origin of the receptors is a female donor with multiple sclerosis, enrolled in a pregnancy study. The CDR3 runs from the conserved cysteine through the conserved F or W. A D gene is named only where the DNA matches it firmly. Some rows have no size entry. The others give once, few or many, or a class for an expanded clone.

clone size	V gene	J gene	D gene	CDR3 DNA	CDR3 protein
.	TRBV7-3	TRBJ2-3	.	TGTGCCAGCAGCCCGACTAGAGCAGATACGCAGTATTTT	CASSPTRADTQYF
.	TRBV29-1	TRBJ1-1	.	TGCAGCGTTGAGGTGGGGGCCGGGACAGAAGCTTTCTTT	CSVEVGAGTEAFF
.	TRBV5-1	TRBJ2-7	TRBD1	TGCGCCAGCAGCACCGGACAGGGGGCAGGCGACGAGCAGTACTTC	CASSTGQGAGDEQYF
once	TRBV6-1	TRBJ2-3	TRBD1	TGTGCCAGCAGCCGGGACAGTAGCACAGATACGCAGTATTTT	CASSRDSSTDTQYF
.	TRBV2	TRBJ1-1	TRBD1	TGTGCCAGCTGGGGGCAGGGGGCTAGTGAAGCTTTCTTT	CASWGQGASEAFF
.	TRBV7-2	TRBJ2-7	TRBD2	TGTGCCAGCAGCTCCCACTATAGCGGGAGGAATCTATACGAGCAGTACTTC	CASSSHYSGRNLYEQYF
.	TRBV29-1	TRBJ2-1	.	TGCAGCGTTTCCGAGACCTACAATGAGCAGTTCTTC	CSVSETYNEQFF
.	TRBV25-1	TRBJ1-4	TRBD1	TGTGCCAGCAGTGATACCCGACAGGGGGCAAGTGAAAAACTGTTTTTT	CASSDTRQGASEKLFF
.	TRBV19	TRBJ1-1	.	TGTGCCAGTAGTATAGACCCACAGGGGAACACTGAAGCTTTCTTT	CASSIDPQGNTEAFF
.	TRBV7-3	TRBJ2-5	.	TGTGCCAGCAGCTTCCTCGACAGACAAGAGACCCAGTACTTC	CASSFLDRQETQYF
.	TRBV5-8	TRBJ2-3	TRBD2	TGTGCCAGCAGCGGGGCAGCGGGAGCCGGGACAGATACGCAGTATTTT	CASSGAAGAGTDTQYF
.	TRBV30	TRBJ1-1	.	TGTGCCTGGAGTCCGACCAGGGGGAACACTGAAGCTTTCTTT	CAWSPTRGNTEAFF
.	TRBV5-4	TRBJ2-6	.	TGTGCCAGCAGCTTGGACAGCTCTGGGGCCAACGTCCTGACTTTC	CASSLDSSGANVLTF
.	TRBV19	TRBJ1-5	.	TGTGCCAGTAGCTATATAGAGGCTGGAAATCAGCCCCAGCATTTT	CASSYIEAGNQPQHF
.	TRBV10-1	TRBJ2-2	.	TGCGCCAGCAGTGCAGGATTAGGGGAGCTGTTTTTT	CASSAGLGELFF
.	TRBV5-1	TRBJ2-1	TRBD1	TGCGCCAGCAGCCCCCAGGGGGCTGACAATGAGCAGTTCTTC	CASSPQGADNEQFF
.	TRBV7-2	TRBJ2-1	.	TGTGCCAGCAGCTTATCAGTAGCTCAAGGGGATGAGCAGTTCTTC	CASSLSVAQGDEQFF
.	TRBV30	TRBJ1-5	.	TGTGCCTGGAGTGTACTAAGGACGGACTCGCGGACCACAATGCAGCCCCAGCATTTT	CAWSVLRTDSRTTMQPQHF
.	TRBV19	TRBJ1-5	TRBD1	TGTGCCAGTAGCGACTACACAACGACAGGGGGTGGCAATCAGCCCCAGCATTTT	CASSDYTTTGGGNQPQHF
.	TRBV13	TRBJ1-5	.	TGTGCCAGCAGCTACGGACGGGGAAATCAGCCCCAGCATTTT	CASSYGRGNQPQHF
.	TRBV30	TRBJ1-2	.	TGTGCCTGGAGCATCGCCTTATTTGTCCCTGTCCTAGGGGGAAATAACTATGGCTACACCTTC	CAWSIALFVPVLGGNNYGYTF
.	TRBV7-9	TRBJ2-3	TRBD2	TGTGCCAGCAGCTTAGCGGGGGGGGCAGATACGCAGTATTTT	CASSLAGGADTQYF
.	TRBV9	TRBJ1-1	TRBD1	TGTGCCAGCAGCGGGACAGAGACAGGGAACGAAGCTTTCTTT	CASSGTETGNEAFF
.	TRBV10-3	TRBJ1-4	.	TGTGCCATCAGTGAGCGACAGGCGTCTAATGAAAAACTGTTTTTT	CAISERQASNEKLFF
once	TRBV6-1	TRBJ1-5	.	TGTGCCAGCAGTGAAATAGGGACACCTTATAGCAATCAGCCCCAGCATTTT	CASSEIGTPYSNQPQHF
.	TRBV7-2	TRBJ2-1	TRBD2	TGTGCCAGCAGCTTAGTATCTTTCGCGGGGGGCCACAATGAGCAGTTCTTC	CASSLVSFAGGHNEQFF
.	TRBV6-5	TRBJ1-2	.	TGTGCCAGCAGTTACGCCCGGGGTAACTATGGCTACACCTTC	CASSYARGNYGYTF
.	TRBV14	TRBJ1-2	.	TGTGCCAGCAGCCAGCAGGGCCCAAGCTATGGCTACACCTTC	CASSQQGPSYGYTF
.	TRBV27	TRBJ2-1	TRBD1	TGTGCCAGCAGATCCCTCGGGACAGGGATCAATGAGCAGTTCTTC	CASRSLGTGINEQFF
.	TRBV19	TRBJ1-5	.	TGTGCCAGCCATTCTCAGGGTAGCAATCAGCCCCAGCATTTT	CASHSQGSNQPQHF
.	TRBV25-1	TRBJ2-1	TRBD2	TGTGCCAGCATGGGGTTAGCGGGGGGCCACAATGAGCAGTTCTTC	CASMGLAGGHNEQFF
.	TRBV7-6	TRBJ1-2	.	TGTGCCAGCAGCTTAGACGGAGGAAGCGAATATGGCTACACCTTC	CASSLDGGSEYGYTF
.	TRBV14	TRBJ2-1	.	TGTGCCAGCAGCCAGGAGACAGCCTCCAAAAAGTTCTTC	CASSQETASKKFF
.	TRBV7-3	TRBJ2-1	TRBD1	TGTGCCAGCAGCCCGATACAGGGGGCCCCCGGATTGGAGCAGTTCTTC	CASSPIQGAPGLEQFF
.	TRBV7-3	TRBJ1-2	.	TGTGCCAGCAGCCCTTCTTTGGGAGGCGACTATGGCTACACCTTC	CASSPSLGGDYGYTF
.	TRBV7-8	TRBJ1-6	.	TGTGCCAGCAGCTTAGTTGGGCGAGGAGGTAATTCACCCCTCCACTTT	CASSLVGRGGNSPLHF